This T cell receptor beta chain was sequenced for a study of shared clonotypes between healthy human individuals. Of note for this clone: A much more abundant neighbour one base away suggests this may be a read error.

Clones were sequenced by immunoSEQ multiplex PCR, and TCRdb holds only the in-frame ones, with some missing. Here the sample spans 850,000 to 1,200,000 clones, approximately 68% being singletons. Germline loops: CDR1 LGHNA, CDR2 YSLEER. The CDR3 consists of 13 residues. V was clipped by 1 base and J by 6 bases, with 4 bases between them. The J gene is TRBJ1-6, the V gene TRBV4-3; D not certain. Sequences were obtained from memory CD4+ T cells sorted from blood. Stated subset: CD45RA-negative fraction. The receptor was derived from a man aged 18 to 35 in good health. The DNA for the CDR3 is TGCGCCAGCAGCCAAGGGGGTAATTCACCCCTCCACTTT. It codes for CASSQGGNSPLHF.